Listed here is a single T cell receptor (beta chain). This entry belongs to a study of CD8 T cells in Susac syndrome. Per the germline V gene, CDR1 is MNHEY and CDR2 is SVGAGI. This CDR3 region has 14 residues. With 5 bases removed from V and 5 bases from J, the gap between germline ends came to 16 bases. With random hexamers, about 0.45 to 1 ug RNA was reverse transcribed. TCRdb passed the immunoSEQ multiplex PCR reads through MiXCR, listing each CDR3 protein once. The sample has roughly 200,000 distinct CDR3 sequences; 95% are singletons. Sequenced input: CD8+ T cells from PBMCs. This clonotype was obtained from a human donor with multiple sclerosis. The chain has TRBV6-5 and TRBJ2-7, with a possible D match to TRBD1 (5 bases). CDR3: CASSPIDRTHEQYF. In nucleotides, the CDR3 is TGTGCCAGCAGTCCTATTGACAGAACCCACGAGCAGTACTTC.